The 11 T cell receptor beta chains presented below share a single source sample, sequenced in a study of patients and donors after allogeneic stem cell transplantation. TCRdb ran MiXCR on the RT-PCR reads and lists one entry per CDR3 protein. The data hold about 150,000 distinct CDR3 sequences, with about a third observed a single time. What was sequenced was blood, either unsorted or a sorted T cell fraction (not recorded which). The source of these receptors is a human donor who was either an allogeneic HSCT recipient or a stem cell or donor lymphocyte infusion donor (not recorded which). It is not recorded whose cells these are; they may come from a transplant donor.

V is TRBV12-3 or TRBV12-4 and J is TRBJ1-2; TRBD1 aligns across 8 bases. V was pared by 6 bases and J by 4 bases, with 4 bases of the junction left unmatched. The CDR3 extends over 13 amino acids. CDR3 protein: CASSWTGFYGYTF. The DNA for the CDR3 is TGTGCCAGCAGCTGGACAGGGTTCTATGGCTACACCTTC.

The J gene is TRBJ1-5, the V gene TRBV20-1; D ambiguous. The CDR3 consists of 12 residues. Germline CDR1 reads DFQATT; CDR2 reads SNEGSKA (reference sequence). Trimming stripped 7 bases from V and 5 bases from J, with 12 bases between. CDR3 amino acids: CSGHGRYQPQHF. The CDR3 DNA reads as TGCAGTGGACACGGTCGGTATCAGCCCCAGCATTTT.

The chain uses TRBV7-6 and TRBJ1-4, with unresolved D. The CDR3 has 16 amino acids. The germline V and J ends were trimmed by 3 bases and 5 bases, with 16 bases remaining between them. The V gene's germline CDR1 is SGHVS and CDR2 FNYEAQ. The CDR3 DNA follows: TGTGCCAGCAGCTTTTTAGGGCAAGGCGAGAATGAAAAACTGTTTTTT. Its protein product is CASSFLGQGENEKLFF.

The chain is built from TRBV7-9 and TRBJ1-2, with D uncertain. This CDR3 has 8 residues. Trimming removed 3 bases from V and 13 bases from J, with 3 bases in between. Germline CDR1 reads SEHNR; CDR2 reads FQNEAQ (reference sequence). The DNA of the CDR3 is TGTGCCAGCAGCTTCCGCACCTTC. This translates into CASSFRTF.

There are a few counts of this clonotype. V is TRBV5-1 and J is TRBJ2-3; the D is unclear. The CDR3 covers 13 residues. Germline V gives CDR1 SGHRS, CDR2 YFSETQ. The V end lost 4 bases, the J end lost 3 bases, and 9 bases lay between the germline ends. Written as DNA, the CDR3 is TGCGCCAGCAGCAGCTATGCTACAGATACGCAGTATTTT. It is translated as CASSSYATDTQYF.

This chain uses TRBV6-5 with TRBJ1-6; weak D call: TRBD1 (5 bases). The V gene's germline CDR1 is MNHEY and CDR2 SVGAGI. The CDR3 is 16 amino acids. The V and J ends lost 0 bases and 7 bases respectively, with 13 bases between them. The CDR3 coding sequence is TGTGCCAGCAGTTACTCGAAAGGGGCAGGGAATTCACCCCTCCACTTT. Its protein product is CASSYSKGAGNSPLHF.

This clonotype has more than one count but fewer than ten. V is TRBV12-3 or TRBV12-4 and J is TRBJ2-7, with TRBD1 matching over 9 bases. V lost 1 base, J lost 3 bases, and 4 bases stayed unmatched. This CDR3 has 15 amino acids. DNA for the CDR3: TGTGCCAGCAGTTTAGTAGTGGGACAGGGCTACGAGCAGTACTTC. Amino acids: CASSLVVGQGYEQYF.

Regarding this clonotype: A junction end diverges from the germline sequence, so it may reflect a read error. The chain recombines TRBV28 with TRBJ1-4; 8 nucleotides line up with TRBD1. Looked up from germline, CDR1 is MDHEN and CDR2 is SYDVKM. The CDR3 has 16 amino acids. The CDR3 is CASSLTGEGADEKVFF. CDR3 in DNA: TGTGCCAGCAGTTTGACAGGGGAAGGGGCGGATGAAAAAGTGTTTTTT.

The gene calls are TRBV27 and TRBJ1-1; no reliable D call. Germline V lookup: CDR1 MNHEY, CDR2 SMNVEV (reference sequence). The V end lost 7 bases, the J end lost 3 bases, and 15 bases lay between the germline ends. The CDR3 has 14 amino acids. CDR3 region: CASTPLGGYTEAFF. CDR3 DNA: TGTGCCAGCACCCCCCTGGGAGGGTACACTGAAGCTTTCTTT.

The V call is TRBV29-1, the J call TRBJ1-2; D perhaps matches TRBD1 (5 bases). CDR1 and CDR2 from the germline V gene are SQVTM and ANQGSEA. The germline V and J ends were trimmed by 1 base and 2 bases, with 8 bases remaining between them. This CDR3 is 13 amino acids long. CDR3 DNA sequence: TGCAGCGTTGAAGGGGGGTCAAACTATGGCTACACCTTC. Encoded protein: CSVEGGSNYGYTF.

V usage is TRBV7-2 and J usage is TRBJ2-5; the D gene is possibly TRBD2 (5 bases). The germline V and J ends were trimmed by 5 bases and 5 bases, with 12 bases remaining between them. Germline V gives CDR1 SGHTA, CDR2 FQGNSA. This CDR3 is 13 amino acids long. Here the CDR3 reads CASSRSWEETQYF. The CDR3 DNA reads TGTGCCAGCAGCCGGTCATGGGAGGAGACCCAGTACTTC.